These T cell receptor beta chains were read from a single sample in a study of T cells in Graves' hyperthyroidism and ophthalmopathy. TCRdb passed the multiplex PCR reads through MiXCR, listing each CDR3 protein once. The sample lists around 600,000 distinct CDR3 sequences, approximately 15% occurring once. The sample was blood. These receptors originate from a woman under 30 with Graves' ophthalmopathy. CDR3s include the opening cysteine and the closing phenylalanine or tryptophan.

TRBV5-5,CASSWTSGPSYEQYF
TRBV20-1,CSAREASNTGELFF
TRBV28,CASSFWRRLTDTQYF
TRBV4-1,CASSGLRGRGETQYF
TRBV29-1,CSVETSGTLSTDTQYF
TRBV14,CASSPGVQPGGYTF
TRBV12-3/TRBV12-4,CASSLHSSYEQYF
TRBV19,CATHESVNTEAFF
TRBV6-1,CASSEIYNQPQHF
TRBV6-5,CASSYSSRLSSYEQYF
TRBV5-4,CASSLDPQDQPQHF